This T cell receptor (beta chain) was identified in a study of blood T cell repertoires in COVID-19. Using immunoSEQ multiplex PCR, the repertoire was profiled, and TCRdb retains in-frame clones only, with some absent. The sample records under 150,000 clones, about 87% being singletons. This clonotype was obtained from a man aged 50 or older in a cohort exposed to, infected with or recovered from COVID-19 (not recorded which). Sequenced: PBMCs or T cells enriched from blood (not recorded which).

This CDR3 reads CASSLAITGNYGYTF. The CDR3 region has the DNA TGTGCCAGCAGCTTAGCTATCACAGGGAACTATGGCTACACCTTC. V usage is TRBV11-2 and J usage is TRBJ1-2; possible D gene TRBD1, 6 bases. Germline V gene sequence: CDR1 SGHAT, CDR2 FQNNGV. This CDR3 region has 15 residues. V dropped 1 base and J dropped 2 bases, with 11 bases sitting between them.